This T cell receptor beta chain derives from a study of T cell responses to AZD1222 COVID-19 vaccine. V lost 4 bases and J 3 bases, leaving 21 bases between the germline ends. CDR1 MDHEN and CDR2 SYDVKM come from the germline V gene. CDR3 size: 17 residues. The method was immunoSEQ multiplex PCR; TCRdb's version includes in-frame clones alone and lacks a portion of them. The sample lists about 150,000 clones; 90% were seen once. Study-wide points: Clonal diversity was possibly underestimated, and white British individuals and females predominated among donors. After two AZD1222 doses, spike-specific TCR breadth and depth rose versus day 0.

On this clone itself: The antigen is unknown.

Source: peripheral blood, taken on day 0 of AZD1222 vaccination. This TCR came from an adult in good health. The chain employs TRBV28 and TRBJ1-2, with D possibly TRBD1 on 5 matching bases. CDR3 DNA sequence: TGTGCCAGCAGTTCCTCGCCCCGACGGACGGGGGACTATGGCTACACCTTC. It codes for CASSSSPRRTGDYGYTF.